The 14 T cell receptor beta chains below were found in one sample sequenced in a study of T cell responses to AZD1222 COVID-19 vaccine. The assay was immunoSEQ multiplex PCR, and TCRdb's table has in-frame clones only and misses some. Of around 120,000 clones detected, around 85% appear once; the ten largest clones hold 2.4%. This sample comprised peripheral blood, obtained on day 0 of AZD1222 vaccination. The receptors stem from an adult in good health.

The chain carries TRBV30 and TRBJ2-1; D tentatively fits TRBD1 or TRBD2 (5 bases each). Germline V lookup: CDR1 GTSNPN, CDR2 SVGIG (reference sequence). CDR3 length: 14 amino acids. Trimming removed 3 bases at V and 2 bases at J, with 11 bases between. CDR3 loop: CAWSPGRAYNEQFF. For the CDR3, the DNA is TGTGCCTGGAGCCCGGGACGTGCCTACAATGAGCAGTTCTTC.

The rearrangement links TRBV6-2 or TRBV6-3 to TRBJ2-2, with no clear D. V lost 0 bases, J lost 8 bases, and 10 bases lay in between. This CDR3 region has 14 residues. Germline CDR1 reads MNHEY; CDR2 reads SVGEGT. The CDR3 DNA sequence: TGTGCCAGCAGTTACTCGATAGTGCTTGGGGAGCTGTTTTTT. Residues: CASSYSIVLGELFF.

The CDR3, as DNA: TGTGCCACCAGCCCAGGGACAGGGGGCCTACAGCCCCAGCATTTT. Amino acids: CATSPGTGGLQPQHF. V is TRBV24-1 and J is TRBJ1-5, with 12 positions matching TRBD1. This CDR3 spans 15 amino acids. Trimming took 7 bases from V and 7 from J; bases not matched to a gene: 7. Germline lookup yields CDR1 KGHDR and CDR2 SFDVKD.

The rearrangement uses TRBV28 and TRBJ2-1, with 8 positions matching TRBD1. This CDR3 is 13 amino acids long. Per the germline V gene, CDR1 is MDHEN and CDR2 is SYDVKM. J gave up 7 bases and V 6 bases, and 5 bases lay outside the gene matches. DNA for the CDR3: TGTGCCAGCAGAGACAGGGGTGTAAATGAGCAGTTCTTC. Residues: CASRDRGVNEQFF.

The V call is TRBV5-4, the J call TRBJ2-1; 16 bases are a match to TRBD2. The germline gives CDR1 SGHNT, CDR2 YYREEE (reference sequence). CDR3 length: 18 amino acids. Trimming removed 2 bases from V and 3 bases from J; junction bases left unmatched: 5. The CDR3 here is CASSFGTSGRALYNEQFF. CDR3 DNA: TGTGCCAGCAGCTTCGGGACTAGCGGGAGGGCCCTCTACAATGAGCAGTTCTTC.

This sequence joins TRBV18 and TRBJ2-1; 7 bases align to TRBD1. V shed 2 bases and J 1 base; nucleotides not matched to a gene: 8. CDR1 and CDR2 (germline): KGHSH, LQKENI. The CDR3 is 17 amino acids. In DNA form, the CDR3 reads TGTGCCAGCTCACCATGGACAGGCAGGGAATCCTACAATGAGCAGTTCTTC. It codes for CASSPWTGRESYNEQFF.

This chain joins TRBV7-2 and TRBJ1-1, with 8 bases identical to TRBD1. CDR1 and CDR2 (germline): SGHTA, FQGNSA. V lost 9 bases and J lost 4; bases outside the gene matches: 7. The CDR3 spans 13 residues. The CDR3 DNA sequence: TGTGCCAGAGGCAGGGGGCGAGGCACTGAAGCTTTCTTT. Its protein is CARGRGRGTEAFF.

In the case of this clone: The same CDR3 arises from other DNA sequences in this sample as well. CDR3 sequence (DNA): TGTGCCAGCAGTTTAGAATGGGGGAACACTGAAGCTTTCTTT. Translating gives CASSLEWGNTEAFF. V and J are TRBV28 and TRBJ1-1; D uncertain. The CDR3 extends over 14 amino acids. V dropped 2 bases and J dropped 1 base, with 8 bases sitting between them. CDR1 and CDR2 (germline): MDHEN, SYDVKM. The full variable domain, completed using reference TRBV28 and TRBJ1-1, is DVKVTQSSRYLVKRTGEKVFLECVQDMDHENMFWYRQDPGLGLRLIYFSYDVKMKEKGDIPEGYSVSREKKERFSLILESASTNQTSMYLCASSLEWGNTEAFFGQGTRLTVV.

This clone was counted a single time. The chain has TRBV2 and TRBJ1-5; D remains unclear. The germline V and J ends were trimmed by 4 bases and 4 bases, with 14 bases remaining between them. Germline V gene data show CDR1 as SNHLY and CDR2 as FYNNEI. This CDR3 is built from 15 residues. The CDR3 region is CASSGDRSVNQPQHF. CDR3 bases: TGTGCCAGCAGTGGGGATCGGTCTGTAAATCAGCCCCAGCATTTT.

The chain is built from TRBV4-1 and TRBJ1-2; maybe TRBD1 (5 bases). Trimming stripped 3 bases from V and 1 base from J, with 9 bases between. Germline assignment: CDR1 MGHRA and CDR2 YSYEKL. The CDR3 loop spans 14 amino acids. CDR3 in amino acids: CASSHGDGNYGYTF. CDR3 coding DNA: TGCGCCAGCAGCCATGGGGACGGTAACTATGGCTACACCTTC.

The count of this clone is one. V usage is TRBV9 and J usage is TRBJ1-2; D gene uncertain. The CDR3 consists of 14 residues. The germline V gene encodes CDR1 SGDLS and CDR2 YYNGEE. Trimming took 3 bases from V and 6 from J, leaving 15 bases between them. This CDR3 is CASSAPRWVDGYTF. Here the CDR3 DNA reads TGTGCCAGCAGCGCCCCGCGGTGGGTCGATGGCTACACCTTC.

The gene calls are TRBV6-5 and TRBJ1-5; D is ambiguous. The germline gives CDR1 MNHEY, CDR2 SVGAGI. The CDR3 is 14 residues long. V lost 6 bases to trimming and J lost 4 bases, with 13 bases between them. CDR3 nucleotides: TGTGCCAGCAGACTCTCGACACTTAATCAGCCCCAGCATTTT. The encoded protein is CASRLSTLNQPQHF.

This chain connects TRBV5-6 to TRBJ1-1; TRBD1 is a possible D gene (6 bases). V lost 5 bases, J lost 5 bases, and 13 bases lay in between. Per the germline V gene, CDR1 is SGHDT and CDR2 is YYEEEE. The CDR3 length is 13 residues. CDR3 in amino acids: CASRTLGGTEAFF. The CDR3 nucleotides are TGTGCCAGCAGAACCTTAGGGGGAACTGAAGCTTTCTTT.

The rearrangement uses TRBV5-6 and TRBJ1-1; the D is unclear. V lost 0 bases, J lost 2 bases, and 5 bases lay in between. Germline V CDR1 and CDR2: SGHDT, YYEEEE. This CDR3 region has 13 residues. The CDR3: CASSLAANTEAFF. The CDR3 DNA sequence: TGTGCCAGCAGCTTGGCAGCCAACACTGAAGCTTTCTTT.